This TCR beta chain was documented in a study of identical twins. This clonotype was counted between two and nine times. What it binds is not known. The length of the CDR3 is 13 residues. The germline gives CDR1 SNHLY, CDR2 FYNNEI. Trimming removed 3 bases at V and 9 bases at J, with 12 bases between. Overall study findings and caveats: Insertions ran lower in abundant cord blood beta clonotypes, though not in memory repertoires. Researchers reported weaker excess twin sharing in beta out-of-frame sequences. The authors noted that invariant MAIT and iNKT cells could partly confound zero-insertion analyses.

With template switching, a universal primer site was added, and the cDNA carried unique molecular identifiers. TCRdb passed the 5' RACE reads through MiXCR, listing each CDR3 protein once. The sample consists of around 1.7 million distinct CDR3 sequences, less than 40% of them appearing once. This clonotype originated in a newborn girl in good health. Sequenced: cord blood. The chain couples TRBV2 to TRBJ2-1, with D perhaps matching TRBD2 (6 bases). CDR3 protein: CASSDAGTAEQFF. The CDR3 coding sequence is TGTGCCAGCAGTGATGCCGGGACTGCTGAGCAGTTCTTC. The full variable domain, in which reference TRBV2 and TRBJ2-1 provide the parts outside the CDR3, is EPEVTQTPSHQVTQMGQEVILRCVPISNHLYFYWYRQILGQKVEFLVSFYNNEISEKSEIFDDQFSVERPDGSNFTLKIRSTKLEDSAMYFCASSDAGTAEQFFGPGTRLTVL.